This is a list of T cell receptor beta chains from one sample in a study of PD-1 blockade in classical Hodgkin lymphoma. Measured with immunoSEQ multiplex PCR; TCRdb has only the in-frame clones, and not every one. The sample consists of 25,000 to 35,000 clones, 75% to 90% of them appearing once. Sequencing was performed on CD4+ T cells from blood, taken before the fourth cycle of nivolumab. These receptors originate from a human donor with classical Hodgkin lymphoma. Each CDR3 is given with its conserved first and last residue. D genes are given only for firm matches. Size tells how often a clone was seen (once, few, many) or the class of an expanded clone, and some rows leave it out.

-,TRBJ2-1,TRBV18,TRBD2,TGTGCCAGCTCACCAATTCCATGGACTAGCGGGAGTAACTACAATGAGCAGTTCTTC,CASSPIPWTSGSNYNEQFF
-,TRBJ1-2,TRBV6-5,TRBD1,TGTGCCAGCAGCAAACAGGGGACTCGTGGCTACACCTTC,CASSKQGTRGYTF
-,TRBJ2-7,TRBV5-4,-,TGTGCCAGCAGCTTGCAGGGGGGATTCGGCGAGCAGTACTTC,CASSLQGGFGEQYF
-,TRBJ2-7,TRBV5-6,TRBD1,TGTGCCAGCAGACCTCGACAGGGGCCGATCTACGAGCAGTACTTC,CASRPRQGPIYEQYF
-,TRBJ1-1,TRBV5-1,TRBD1,TGCGCCAGCAGCTTGGCCCGACAGGGGGAGGGCACTGAAGCTTTCTTT,CASSLARQGEGTEAFF
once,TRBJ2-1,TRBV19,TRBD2,TGTGCCAGTAGTATGGGACTAGCGGGAGAAAATGAGCAGTTCTTC,CASSMGLAGENEQFF
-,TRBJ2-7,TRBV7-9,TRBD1,TGTGCCAGCAGCAAGGACAGGACCTCCTACGAGCAGTACTTC,CASSKDRTSYEQYF
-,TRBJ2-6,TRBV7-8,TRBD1,TGTGCCAGCAGCTTACGGACAGGGATTAACTCTGGGGCCAACGTCCTGACTTTC,CASSLRTGINSGANVLTF
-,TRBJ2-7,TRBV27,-,TGTGCCAGCAGTTTATCCGAGGACCGACTCTACGAGCAGTACTTC,CASSLSEDRLYEQYF
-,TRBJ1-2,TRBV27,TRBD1,TGTGCCAGCAGTTTACGTTGGACAGGGGGCGAAGATGGCTACACCTTC,CASSLRWTGGEDGYTF
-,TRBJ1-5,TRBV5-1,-,TGCGCCAGCAGCTTGGAGACGGGGAATCAGCCCCAGCATTTT,CASSLETGNQPQHF